This entry concerns a single TCR beta chain. Its cognate antigen has yet to be identified. Base qualities are not provided; no much larger clone lies one nucleotide away. The cohort consisted of fewer than 700 healthy bone marrow donors. At the time of sampling, all cohort members were nominally healthy, though unrecorded immune exposures were likely present. The donor tested CMV seronegative and was one of the 352 seronegative cohort members. Every donor gave a peripheral blood sample, and the peripheral blood mononuclear cells from that sample were used for TCR beta sequencing. Genomic DNA was extracted from the blood cell samples with the Qiagen DNeasy Blood Extraction Kit. For this chain, trimming is 4 bases at the V end and 0 bases at the J end, and the number of junction bases without a gene match is 5. The CDR3 goes from the cysteine to the phenylalanine over 15 residues. CDR3 DNA only is kept here, 45 bases in frame from base 1. As encoded in the germline V gene, CDR1 is SGDLS while CDR2 is YYNGEE.

Library preparation was by the immunoSEQ multiplex PCR assay. A mixture of 60 forward primers for TCR Vbeta segments and 13 reverse primers for TCR Jbeta segments was used in the multiplex PCR. Amplification of the CDR3 region of rearranged TCR beta genes was performed with a multiplex PCR assay on genomic DNA. Amplified TCR beta libraries were sequenced as 87-base-pair reads on the Illumina HiSeq System. The original pipeline was this. In a later analysis, some 80 million unique TCR beta chains were counted across the 690 or so repertoires, and approximately 9.9 million of these chains were shared by at least two donors. A nearest-neighbor algorithm error-corrected the raw reads and collapsed the reads into unique sequences, merging closely related sequences to remove PCR and sequencing errors. Alignment of CDR3 sequences to IMGT reference sequences was used to assign V, D and J gene segments. Each retained sequence needed at least a six-nucleotide match to both a V gene segment and a J gene segment. A rearrangement was called productive if the CDR3 had no stop codons and remained in frame with V and J, and every other rearrangement was called non-productive. Following IMGT convention, CDR3 was defined as the stretch from the second conserved V-encoded cysteine up to the conserved J-encoded phenylalanine. Sequences without an unambiguous match to a single V gene segment were excluded from the earlier analysis of several hundred of the donors. In an earlier analysis of approximately 590 of the donors, V segments were called functional above 56.7% productive rearrangements and were called segregating when the between-donor standard deviation exceeded 5%. A statistical classification framework was built to diagnose cytomegalovirus status from the catalog of TCR beta chain sequences. In a later analysis, TCR nucleotide sequences were compared against IMGT/GENE-DB human TR gene sequences so that V and J genes could be assigned. Using the TCRdist pipeline, a later analysis assigned CDR3 sequences along with most-parsimonious VDJ recombination scenarios. A later analysis defined each TCR beta chain by its CDR3 amino acid sequence plus V-gene family, and excluded reads lacking a unique V-gene family. As a way to deal with suspected cross-contamination and a sequencing artifact, a later analysis dropped hundreds of nucleotide sequences that were highly shared and had low generation probability. A later analysis calculated a clonal expansion index for each public chain from normalized within-repertoire ranks of inferred template counts. In a later analysis, generation probabilities were computed using a VDJ recombination model fitted to out-of-frame rearrangements, and the results were checked against IGoR. In a later analysis, TCR-TCR, TCR-HLA and TCR-CMV co-occurrence was scored with hypergeometric tests, and a repertoire-size bias correction was applied to TCR pairs. In a later analysis, false discovery rates were estimated by permuting HLA or CMV assignments 20 times. In a later analysis, co-occurring TCRs were grouped using DBSCAN, and TCRdist sequence similarity was added for clustering within HLA-allele-positive subsets. Co-occurrence clustering excluded repertoires with fewer than 30,000 or more than 120,000 public chains, plus five with anomalous nucleotide sharing. The clones in this table, taken by TCRdb from immuneACCESS, are in-frame only. Not every clone is retained; where verified, under half of the shortfall comes from an unresolved V gene, and the cause of the rest is unknown. The DNA gave D and trimming, while V, J and clone size come from that table. The sample table records approximately 160,000 clones; around 72% of these occur just once. The biggest ten clones account for about 1.3% of the sample.

The data derive from a study of cytomegalovirus exposure and HLA in healthy donors (dated by TCRdb to the late 2010s). For the wider study: According to an earlier analysis of several hundred of the donors, about 190 million T cells yielded 117 million unique TCR beta sequences and 276 Gb of sequence data. Every discovery cohort repertoire had been produced on one sequencing platform. Typing coverage varied by locus: roughly 629-630 donors for A, B, C, DRB1 and DQB1; roughly 560 for DQA1; some 610 for DPA1; under 490 for DPB1. Roughly 5 DR-DQ haplotypes were handled as single units for association and clustering, since linkage in the cohort was strong. Class I and class II HLA loci were covered by the typing at four-digit resolution. Rather than drawing on any new phenotypic data, the later analysis identified candidate immune exposures from TCR beta sequences and the way those sequences occurred across donors. The T cell repertoires of under 750 subjects were profiled by immunosequencing and related to cytomegalovirus serostatus. In a later genetic analysis, genome-wide SNP genotypes for about 60% of the 666 donors were used, and that subset was treated as a discovery cohort. An early release that covered about 640 HLA-typed donors contained approximately 300 gigabases of sequencing data and 85 million to 100 million unique TCR sequences. The genetic ancestry cluster associated with self-reported Caucasian donors included about 84% of the roughly 410 genotyped donors. The study combined high-throughput TCR immunosequencing, statistical association of individual TCRs with disease status, and machine learning to predict cytomegalovirus infection status. Donor age, sex, ethnicity and CMV serostatus were compiled alongside the repertoire data. Along with the approximately 700-subject first cohort, a separate validation cohort of roughly 110 different subjects was used. In a later analysis, previously published TCR beta repertoires from several hundred donors were re-analyzed and high-resolution HLA genotyping was added so that TCR occurrence patterns could be studied. The study aimed to test whether signatures of past pathogen exposure could be identified by cataloging public T cell receptors. Among 398 genotyped donors of the cohort, an average of around 240,000 unique TCR beta nucleotide sequences were sequenced per donor, approximately 20% of them non-productive. To decide whether each TCR beta V gene segment behaved as functional or pseudogenic, an earlier analysis of some 580 of the donors relied on high-throughput TCR beta sequencing.

Paper-wide results and their limitations: Linkage disequilibrium might explain the correlated functional status among segregating V segments, but an unknown experimental factor could not be excluded. Several of the top co-occurrence clusters appeared to be linked to parvovirus B19, influenza, CMV and Epstein-Barr virus, according to a later analysis. A further reported finding was that TCR beta sequences accurately predicted the HLA-A and HLA-B alleles for most subjects in the first cohort. A later analysis found that HLA-associated TCR beta chains were more clonally expanded and had lower generation probabilities than equally common non-associated chains. The authors suggested that the approach could potentially be generalized to other disease states and immunological phenotypes. When HLA alleles, especially DR and DQ, strongly co-occurred, TCR associations were difficult to assign to individual alleles. According to a later analysis, most CMV-associated TCR beta chains appeared to be HLA-restricted, and the HLA associations seemed to be driven largely by CMV exposure. A few of the identified cytomegalovirus-associated TCR beta chains were confirmed in vitro to be specific for cytomegalovirus antigens. Broadly in line with IMGT annotations, most TCR beta V segments showed up in productive rearrangements about 90% or about 30% of the time in an earlier analysis of several hundred of the donors. The presence/absence analyses assumed that sequencing depth was roughly uniform across donors, and that assumption may not be true. For the cohort, immune exposure information was limited to CMV serostatus. The study listed 164 TCR beta chains as associated with cytomegalovirus. Because HLA typing was unavailable for some donors at each locus, only the typed subset was used in association tests. Compared with the roughly 600-donor mean, donors in an Asian-associated ancestry cluster had fewer N-insertions in productive TCRs, according to a later genetic analysis. Because counts were too low, about 17 rarely observed V segments, including chromosome 9 orphons, were excluded from the earlier analysis of under 650 of the donors. Across donors, most TCR sequences were observed very rarely, whereas some public TCRs were present in many individuals. The cohort was sequenced for TCR beta chains only, and without alpha or paired-chain data the features that could be detected were limited. Because the 87-base-pair reads could not distinguish some IMGT-functional V segments, including TRBV6-2 and TRBV6-3, those segments were excluded. In both the original and validation cohorts, the classifier was reported to diagnose cytomegalovirus status with high specificity and sensitivity. According to a later analysis, TCR association rates differed among HLA loci, with DRB1 alleles showing the most associated TCRs and HLA-C alleles showing the fewest. An association between a missense DCLRE1C variant and V-gene and J-gene trimming of TCR beta chains was found in a later genetic analysis and replicated in an independent cohort. A cluster of highly shared sequence variants was judged likely to represent a technical artifact of the sequencing pipeline. Specific HLA alleles were associated with over 15,000 TCR beta sequences at a false discovery rate of 0.05 in a later analysis.

Sequencing used PBMCs. The receptor comes from a man between 18 and 35 years old in good health and CMV-seronegative. The V and J segments used are TRBV9 and TRBJ2-3, with 7 junctional bases fitting TRBD2. CDR3 protein: CASSPSGASTDTQYF. The sequenced DNA: TGTGCCAGCAGCCCTAGCGGAGCTAGCACAGATACGCAGTATTTT. Beyond the CDR3, the reference TRBV9 and TRBJ2-3 genes provide the residues; the full variable domain reads: DSGVTQTPKHLITATGQRVTLRCSPRSGDLSVYWYQQSLDQGLQFLIQYYNGEERAKGNILERFSAQQFPDLHSELNLSSLELGDSALYFCASSPSGASTDTQYFGPGTRLTVL.